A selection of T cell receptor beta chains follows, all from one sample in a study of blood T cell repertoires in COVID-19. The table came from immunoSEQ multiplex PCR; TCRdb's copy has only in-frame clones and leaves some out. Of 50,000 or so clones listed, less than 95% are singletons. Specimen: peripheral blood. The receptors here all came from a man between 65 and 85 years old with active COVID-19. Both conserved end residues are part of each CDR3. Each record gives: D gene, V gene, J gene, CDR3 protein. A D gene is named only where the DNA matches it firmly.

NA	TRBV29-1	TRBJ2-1	CSVAGRSSYNEQFF
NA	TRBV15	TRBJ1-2	CATSRDTRGDGYTF
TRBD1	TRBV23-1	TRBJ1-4	CAGRDRANEKLFF
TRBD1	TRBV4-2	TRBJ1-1	CASSQLQGSGTEAFF
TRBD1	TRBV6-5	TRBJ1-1	CASSRDRENTEAFF
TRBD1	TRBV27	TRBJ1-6	CASSFAGTDKLTLHF
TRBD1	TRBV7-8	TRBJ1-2	CASSPGQGAAYGYTF
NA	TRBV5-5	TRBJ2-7	CASSLDITRGYEQYF
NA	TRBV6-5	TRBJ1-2	CASNRQANYGYTF
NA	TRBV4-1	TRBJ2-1	CASSQPTRAPYNEQFF
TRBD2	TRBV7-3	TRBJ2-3	CASSPTGTSGVTDTQYF
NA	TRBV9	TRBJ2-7	CASSVNRVSSSYEQYF